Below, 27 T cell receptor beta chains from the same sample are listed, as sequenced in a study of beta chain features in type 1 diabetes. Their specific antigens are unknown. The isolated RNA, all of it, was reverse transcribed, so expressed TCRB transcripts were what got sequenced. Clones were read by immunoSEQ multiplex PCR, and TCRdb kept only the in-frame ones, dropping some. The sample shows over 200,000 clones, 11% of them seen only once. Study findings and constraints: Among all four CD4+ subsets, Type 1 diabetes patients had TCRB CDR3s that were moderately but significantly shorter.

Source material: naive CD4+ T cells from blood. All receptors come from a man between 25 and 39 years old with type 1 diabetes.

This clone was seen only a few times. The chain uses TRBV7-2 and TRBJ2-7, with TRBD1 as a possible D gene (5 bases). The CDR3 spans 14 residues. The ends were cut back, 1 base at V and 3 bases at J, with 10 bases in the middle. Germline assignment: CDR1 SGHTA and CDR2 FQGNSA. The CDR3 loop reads CASSLGQGYYEQYF. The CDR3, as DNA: TGTGCCAGCAGCTTAGGGCAGGGATACTACGAGCAGTACTTC.

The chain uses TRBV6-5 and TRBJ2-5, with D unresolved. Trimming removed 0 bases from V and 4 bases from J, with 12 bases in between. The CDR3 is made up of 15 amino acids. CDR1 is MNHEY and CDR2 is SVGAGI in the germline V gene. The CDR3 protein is CASSYSIVAGETQYF. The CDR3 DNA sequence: TGTGCCAGCAGTTACTCGATCGTTGCAGGAGAGACCCAGTACTTC.

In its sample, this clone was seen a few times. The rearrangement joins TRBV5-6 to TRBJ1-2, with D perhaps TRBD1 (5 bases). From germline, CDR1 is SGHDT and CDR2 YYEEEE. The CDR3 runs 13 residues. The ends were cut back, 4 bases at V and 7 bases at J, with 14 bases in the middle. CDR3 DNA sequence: TGTGCCAGCAGCCGGGCAGGGTTAGGTGGCTACACCTTC. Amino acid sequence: CASSRAGLGGYTF.

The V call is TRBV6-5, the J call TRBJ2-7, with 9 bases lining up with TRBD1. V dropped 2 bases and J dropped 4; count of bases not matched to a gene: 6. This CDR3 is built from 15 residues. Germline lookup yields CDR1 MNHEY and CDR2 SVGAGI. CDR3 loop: CASSYPGQGGYEQYF. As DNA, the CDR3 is TGTGCCAGCAGTTACCCGGGACAGGGAGGATACGAGCAGTACTTC.

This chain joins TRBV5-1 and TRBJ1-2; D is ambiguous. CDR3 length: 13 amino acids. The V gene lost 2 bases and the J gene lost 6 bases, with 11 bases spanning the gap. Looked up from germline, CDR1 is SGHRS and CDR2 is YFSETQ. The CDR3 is CASSLGGSDGYTF. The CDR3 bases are TGCGCCAGCAGCTTAGGAGGGAGTGATGGCTACACCTTC.

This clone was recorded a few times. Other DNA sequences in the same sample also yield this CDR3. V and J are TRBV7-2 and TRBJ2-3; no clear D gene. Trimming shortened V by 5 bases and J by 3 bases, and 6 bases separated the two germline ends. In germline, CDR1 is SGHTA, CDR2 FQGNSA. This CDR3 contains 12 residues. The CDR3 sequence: CASSLPTDTQYF. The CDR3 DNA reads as TGTGCCAGCAGCCTACCAACAGATACGCAGTATTTT. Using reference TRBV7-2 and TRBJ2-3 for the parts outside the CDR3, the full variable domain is GAGVSQSPSNKVTEKGKDVELRCDPISGHTALYWYRQSLGQGLEFLIYFQGNSAPDKSGLPSDRFSAERTGGSVSTLTIQRTQQEDSAVYLCASSLPTDTQYFGPGTRLTVL.

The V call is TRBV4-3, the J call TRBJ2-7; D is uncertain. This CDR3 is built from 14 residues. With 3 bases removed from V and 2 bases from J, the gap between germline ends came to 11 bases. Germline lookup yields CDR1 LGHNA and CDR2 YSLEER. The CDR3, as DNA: TGCGCCAGCAGCCAGGATGACTTAACCTACGAGCAGTACTTC. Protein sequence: CASSQDDLTYEQYF.

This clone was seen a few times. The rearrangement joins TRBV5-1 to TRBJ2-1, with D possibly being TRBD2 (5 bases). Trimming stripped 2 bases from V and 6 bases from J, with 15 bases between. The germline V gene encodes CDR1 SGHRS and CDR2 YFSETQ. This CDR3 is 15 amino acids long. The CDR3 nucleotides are TGCGCCAGCAGCTTTATCATAACTAGTGCCAATGAGCAGTTCTTC. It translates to CASSFIITSANEQFF.

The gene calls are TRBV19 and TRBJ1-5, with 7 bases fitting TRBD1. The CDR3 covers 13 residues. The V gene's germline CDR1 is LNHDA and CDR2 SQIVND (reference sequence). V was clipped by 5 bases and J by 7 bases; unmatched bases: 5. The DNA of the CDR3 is TGTGCCAGTAGTGTTGACAGGGACCAGCCCCAGCATTTT. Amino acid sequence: CASSVDRDQPQHF.

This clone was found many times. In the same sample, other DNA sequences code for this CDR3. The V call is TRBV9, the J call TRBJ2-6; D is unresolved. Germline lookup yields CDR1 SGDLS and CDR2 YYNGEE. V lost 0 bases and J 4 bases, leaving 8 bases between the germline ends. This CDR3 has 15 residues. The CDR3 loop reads CASSVVASGANVLTF. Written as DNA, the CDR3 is TGTGCCAGCAGCGTAGTAGCCTCCGGGGCCAACGTCCTGACTTTC. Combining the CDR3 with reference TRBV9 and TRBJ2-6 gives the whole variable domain DSGVTQTPKHLITATGQRVTLRCSPRSGDLSVYWYQQSLDQGLQFLIQYYNGEERAKGNILERFSAQQFPDLHSELNLSSLELGDSALYFCASSVVASGANVLTFGAGSRLTVL.

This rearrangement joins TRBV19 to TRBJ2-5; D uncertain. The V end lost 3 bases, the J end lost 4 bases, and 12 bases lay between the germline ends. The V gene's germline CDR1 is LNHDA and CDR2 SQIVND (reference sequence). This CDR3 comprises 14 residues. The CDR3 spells CASSIGAARETQYF. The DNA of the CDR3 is TGTGCCAGTAGTATCGGAGCAGCTAGAGAGACCCAGTACTTC.

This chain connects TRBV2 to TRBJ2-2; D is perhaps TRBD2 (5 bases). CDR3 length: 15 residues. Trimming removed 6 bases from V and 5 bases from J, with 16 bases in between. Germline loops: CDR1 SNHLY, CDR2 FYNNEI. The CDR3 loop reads CASRLEGRGTGELFF. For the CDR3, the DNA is TGTGCCAGCAGACTCGAAGGCCGAGGGACCGGGGAGCTGTTTTTT.

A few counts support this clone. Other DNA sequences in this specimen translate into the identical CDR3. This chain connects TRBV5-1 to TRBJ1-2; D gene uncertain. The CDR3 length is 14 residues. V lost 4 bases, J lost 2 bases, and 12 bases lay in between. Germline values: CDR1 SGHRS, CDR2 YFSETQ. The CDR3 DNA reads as TGCGCCAGCAGCCTCGTAACAGCCAACTATGGCTACACCTTC. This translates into CASSLVTANYGYTF.

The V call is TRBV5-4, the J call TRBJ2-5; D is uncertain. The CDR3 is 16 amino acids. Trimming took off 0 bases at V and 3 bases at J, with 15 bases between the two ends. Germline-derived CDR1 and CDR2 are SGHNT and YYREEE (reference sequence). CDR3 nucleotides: TGTGCCAGCAGCTTGGATAACAGAGTCGGTGAAGAGACCCAGTACTTC. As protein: CASSLDNRVGEETQYF. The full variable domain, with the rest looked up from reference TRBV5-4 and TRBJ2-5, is ETGVTQSPTHLIKTRGQQVTLRCSSQSGHNTVSWYQQALGQGPQFIFQYYREEENGRGNFPPRFSGLQFPNYSSELNVNALELDDSALYLCASSLDNRVGEETQYFGPGTRLLVL.

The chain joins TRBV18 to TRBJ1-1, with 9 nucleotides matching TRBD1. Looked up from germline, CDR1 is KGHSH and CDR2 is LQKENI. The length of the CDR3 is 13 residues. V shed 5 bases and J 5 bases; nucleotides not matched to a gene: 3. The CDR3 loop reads CASSGQGRTEAFF. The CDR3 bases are TGTGCCAGCTCAGGACAGGGGAGGACTGAAGCTTTCTTT. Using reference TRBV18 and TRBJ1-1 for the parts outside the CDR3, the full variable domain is NAGVMQNPRHLVRRRGQEARLRCSPMKGHSHVYWYRQLPEEGLKFMVYLQKENIIDESGMPKERFSAEFPKEGPSILRIQQVVRGDSAAYFCASSGQGRTEAFFGQGTRLTVV.

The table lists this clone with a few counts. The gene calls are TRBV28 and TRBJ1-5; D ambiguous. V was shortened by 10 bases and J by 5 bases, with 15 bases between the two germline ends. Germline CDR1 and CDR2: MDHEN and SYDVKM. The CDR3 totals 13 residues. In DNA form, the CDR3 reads TGTGCCACCTCTAAGGAGGTGTATCAGCCCCAGCATTTT. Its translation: CATSKEVYQPQHF.

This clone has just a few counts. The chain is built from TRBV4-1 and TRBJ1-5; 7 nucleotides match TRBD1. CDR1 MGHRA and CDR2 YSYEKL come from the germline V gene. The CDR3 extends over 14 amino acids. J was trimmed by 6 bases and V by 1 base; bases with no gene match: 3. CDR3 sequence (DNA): TGCGCCAGCAGCCAAGCCTGGACAGGTCAGCCCCAGCATTTT. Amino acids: CASSQAWTGQPQHF.

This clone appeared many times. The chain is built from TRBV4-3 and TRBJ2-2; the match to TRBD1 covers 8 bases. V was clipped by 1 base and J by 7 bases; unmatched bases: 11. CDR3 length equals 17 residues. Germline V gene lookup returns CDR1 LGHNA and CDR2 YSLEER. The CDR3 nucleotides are TGCGCCAGCAGCCAAGCTTGGGGACAGGCGATCATCGGGGAGCTGTTTTTT. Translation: CASSQAWGQAIIGELFF.

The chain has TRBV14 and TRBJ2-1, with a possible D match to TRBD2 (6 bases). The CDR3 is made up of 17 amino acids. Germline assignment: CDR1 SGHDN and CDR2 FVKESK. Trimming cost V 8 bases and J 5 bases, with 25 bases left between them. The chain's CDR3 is CASRPGLPRGANNEQFF. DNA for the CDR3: TGTGCCAGCCGGCCAGGACTCCCCCGCGGGGCCAACAATGAGCAGTTCTTC.

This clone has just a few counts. In DNA form, the CDR3 reads TGTGCCAGCAGCTCGGGACAGTCCCAAGAGACCCAGTACTTC. It translates to CASSSGQSQETQYF. The chain employs TRBV5-4 and TRBJ2-5; TRBD1 matches at 7 bases. Trimming took 3 bases from V and 1 from J; bases not matched to a gene: 3. The CDR3 is 14 amino acids. Germline CDR1 and CDR2: SGHNT and YYREEE (reference sequence).

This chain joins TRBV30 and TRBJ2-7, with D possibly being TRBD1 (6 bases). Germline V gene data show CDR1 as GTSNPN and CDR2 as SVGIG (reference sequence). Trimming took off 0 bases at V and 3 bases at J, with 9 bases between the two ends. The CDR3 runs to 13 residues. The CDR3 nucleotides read TGTGCCTGGAGTGTAGGGGGAGTCTACGAGCAGTACTTC. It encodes CAWSVGGVYEQYF.

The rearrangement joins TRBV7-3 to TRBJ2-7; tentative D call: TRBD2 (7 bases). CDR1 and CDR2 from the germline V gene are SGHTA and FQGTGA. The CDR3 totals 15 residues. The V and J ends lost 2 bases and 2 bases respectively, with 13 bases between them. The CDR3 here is CASSLRGGHAYEQYF. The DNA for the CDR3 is TGTGCCAGCAGCTTACGCGGGGGACATGCCTACGAGCAGTACTTC.

This chain's CDR3 is CASRPEGAFNYGYTF. In DNA form, the CDR3 reads TGTGCCAGCAGACCTGAAGGGGCTTTTAACTATGGCTACACCTTC. The genes are TRBV9 and TRBJ1-2; possibly TRBD1 for D (5 bases). V lost 5 bases and J 1 base, leaving 15 bases between the germline ends. The CDR3 loop spans 15 amino acids. Germline CDR1 and CDR2: SGDLS and YYNGEE.

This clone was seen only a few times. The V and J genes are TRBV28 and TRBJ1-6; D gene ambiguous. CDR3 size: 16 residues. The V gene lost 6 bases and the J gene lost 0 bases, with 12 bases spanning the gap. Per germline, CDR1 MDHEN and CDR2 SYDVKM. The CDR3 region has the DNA TGTGCCAGCAGCCATGGGAGCCTCTCCTATAATTCACCCCTCCACTTT. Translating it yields CASSHGSLSYNSPLHF.

The CDR3 reads CASSPTDTNYGYTF. The CDR3 DNA is TGTGCCAGCTCACCGACAGATACTAACTATGGCTACACCTTC. The chain carries TRBV18 and TRBJ1-2; D might be TRBD1 (5 bases). The CDR3 sequence is 14 residues long. V shed 3 bases and J shed 0 bases, with 8 bases lying between them. Per the germline V gene, CDR1 is KGHSH and CDR2 is LQKENI.

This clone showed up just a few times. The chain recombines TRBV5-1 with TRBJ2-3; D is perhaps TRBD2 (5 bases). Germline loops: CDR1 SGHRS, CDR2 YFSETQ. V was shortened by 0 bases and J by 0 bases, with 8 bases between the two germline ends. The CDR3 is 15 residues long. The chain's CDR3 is CASSLDGDSTDTQYF. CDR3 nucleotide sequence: TGCGCCAGCAGCTTGGACGGGGATAGCACAGATACGCAGTATTTT.

The CDR3 nucleotides are TGTGCCAGCAAGGGACTAGCAGACACAGATACGCAGTATTTT. Protein: CASKGLADTDTQYF. The chain uses TRBV6-5 and TRBJ2-3; 9 nucleotides match TRBD2. Germline V gene sequence: CDR1 MNHEY, CDR2 SVGAGI. Trimming removed 7 bases from V and 2 bases from J; junction bases left unmatched: 4. CDR3 length: 14 residues.